The clone carrying this TCR beta chain appeared many times. TCRdb recomputed calls from the RT-PCR reads with MiXCR, one row per CDR3 protein. The sample yields about 680,000 distinct CDR3 sequences, 11% to 15% seen once. Germline V gene lookup returns CDR1 SEHNR and CDR2 FQNEAQ (reference sequence). CDR3 length: 14 amino acids. The V end lost 0 bases, the J end lost 10 bases, and 15 bases lay between the germline ends. The sequencing sample was made of memory CD4+ T cells from blood. V usage is TRBV7-9 and J usage is TRBJ1-1, with TRBD1 as a possible D gene (6 bases). The sequence came from a female donor in good health, serving as a healthy control. The CDR3 reads CASSLALPDSRAFF. CDR3 DNA sequence: TGTGCCAGCAGCTTAGCTTTACCGGACAGCAGAGCTTTCTTT.